Each of the 24 T cell receptor beta chains below was sequenced from the same sample in a study of technical replicates of blood from four donors (dated by TCRdb to 2017 to 2019). Receptor libraries were prepared by the immunoSEQ multiplex PCR assay. Entries here come from immuneACCESS through TCRdb and include only in-frame sequences with V and J called. Some clones fail to appear in such tables; in the studies checked, an unresolved V gene covers under half of the shortfall, and the cause of the remainder is unknown. The sample includes more than 75,000 clones, with 96% observed a single time. The ten largest clones capture 0.3% to 0.45% of the sample. The sample consisted of T cells isolated from PBMCs. These receptors came from a human donor in good health.

This CDR3 is CASSGSGGSSTDTQYF. CDR3 in DNA: TGTGCCAGCAGCGGGTCAGGGGGGTCTAGCACAGATACGCAGTATTTT. The rearrangement joins TRBV9 to TRBJ2-3, with a tentative D call TRBD1 (7 bases). The CDR3 is 16 amino acids. Germline V gene sequence: CDR1 SGDLS, CDR2 YYNGEE. Trimming left V 3 bases short and J 0 bases short, with 14 bases between.

The chain has TRBV6-5 and TRBJ2-5, with 10 bases fitting TRBD1. The junction had 6 bases not matched to a gene; V was cut back by 1 base and J by 4 bases. Germline CDR1 MNHEY, CDR2 SVGAGI. The CDR3 sequence is 16 residues long. DNA for the CDR3: TGTGCCAGCAGTTACTTCGGACAGGGGGAAGGAGAGACCCAGTACTTC. Its protein product is CASSYFGQGEGETQYF.

V and J are TRBV18 and TRBJ2-7, with 10 bases lining up with TRBD2. Germline-derived CDR1 and CDR2 are KGHSH and LQKENI. This CDR3 has 16 residues. V shed 3 bases, J shed 3 bases, and the junction held 8 bases outside the gene matches. The CDR3 loop is CASSPGLAVVGYEQYF. Here the CDR3 DNA reads TGTGCCAGCTCACCTGGACTAGCGGTCGTCGGCTACGAGCAGTACTTC.

The genes are TRBV10-3 and TRBJ2-4; no definite D call. The V gene's germline CDR1 is ENHRY and CDR2 SYGVKD. V lost 0 bases, J lost 7 bases, and 4 bases lay in between. This CDR3 has 12 residues. CDR3 coding DNA: TGTGCCATCAGTGAGTCGAGTAACATTCAGTACTTC. Protein sequence: CAISESSNIQYF.

The chain recombines TRBV10-3 with TRBJ1-3; D gene unclear. Germline CDR1 reads ENHRY; CDR2 reads SYGVKD. The germline V and J ends were trimmed by 0 bases and 4 bases, with 10 bases remaining between them. The CDR3 extends over 15 amino acids. CDR3 in DNA: TGTGCCATCAGTGAGTCGAGGGAGTCAGGAAACACCATATATTTT. It translates to CAISESRESGNTIYF.

This chain uses TRBV2 with TRBJ2-1, with 11 positions matching TRBD2. In germline, CDR1 is SNHLY, CDR2 FYNNEI. V trimming: 4 bases; J trimming: 7 bases; junction bases outside the gene matches: 6. CDR3 length: 15 amino acids. DNA of the CDR3: TGTGCCAGCAGTGTACTAGCGGGAGCTGTTAATGAGCAGTTCTTC. It translates to CASSVLAGAVNEQFF.

This chain uses TRBV28 with TRBJ2-7; D uncertain. Germline assignment: CDR1 MDHEN and CDR2 SYDVKM. V lost 6 bases and J lost 5, with 11 bases in between. CDR3 length equals 12 residues. CDR3 in amino acids: CASREVLDEQYF. The CDR3, as DNA: TGTGCCAGCAGAGAGGTTTTGGACGAGCAGTACTTC.

The V call is TRBV18, the J call TRBJ1-5; TRBD1 is a possible D gene (6 bases). Per germline, CDR1 KGHSH and CDR2 LQKENI. This CDR3 has 19 amino acids. With 0 bases removed from V and 2 bases from J, the gap between germline ends came to 20 bases. DNA of the CDR3: TGTGCCAGCTCACCACCGAATTTCATGACAGGACGGGGCAATCAGCCCCAGCATTTT. Amino acid sequence: CASSPPNFMTGRGNQPQHF.

The gene calls are TRBV19 and TRBJ2-5; TRBD2 might be the D (7 bases). Germline V lookup: CDR1 LNHDA, CDR2 SQIVND (reference sequence). The CDR3 totals 16 residues. The V end lost 4 bases, the J end lost 5 bases, and 20 bases lay between the germline ends. CDR3 protein: CASSRIRGAGDETQYF. Here the CDR3 DNA reads TGTGCCAGTAGTAGGATCAGGGGCGCGGGGGATGAGACCCAGTACTTC.

The CDR3 protein is CSARVADTQYF. The CDR3 nucleotides read TGCAGTGCTAGAGTAGCAGATACGCAGTATTTT. The chain links TRBV20-1 to TRBJ2-3; D remains ambiguous. Germline V gene sequence: CDR1 DFQATT, CDR2 SNEGSKA (reference sequence). The CDR3 is made up of 11 amino acids. Trimming took 1 base from V and 4 from J, leaving 3 bases between them.

This chain connects TRBV7-2 to TRBJ2-1; 12 bases fit TRBD2. V shed 6 bases, J shed 14 bases, and the junction held 14 bases outside the gene matches. The CDR3 runs 15 residues. Germline lookup yields CDR1 SGHTA and CDR2 FQGNSA. The CDR3 protein is CASRPTSGSSVKKFF. In DNA, the CDR3 is TGTGCCAGCAGGCCGACTAGCGGGAGTTCGGTGAAAAAGTTCTTC.

The V gene is TRBV28, the J gene TRBJ1-4; D is uncertain. V was clipped by 4 bases and J by 2 bases, with 11 bases between them. This CDR3 spans 15 amino acids. Germline CDR1 is MDHEN and CDR2 is SYDVKM. For the CDR3, the DNA is TGTGCCAGCAGTTCCCATCTAGCTACTAATGAAAAACTGTTTTTT. Encoded protein: CASSSHLATNEKLFF.

This sequence joins TRBV9 and TRBJ2-7; D perhaps matches TRBD2 (6 bases). V was clipped by 2 bases and J by 4 bases, with 16 bases between them. The CDR3 covers 15 residues. Germline loops: CDR1 SGDLS, CDR2 YYNGEE. In DNA form, the CDR3 reads TGTGCCAGCAGCGTGGGACCGGGGGTGGAGTACGAGCAGTACTTC. This encodes CASSVGPGVEYEQYF. The variable domain in full, completed from reference TRBV9 and TRBJ2-7, reads DSGVTQTPKHLITATGQRVTLRCSPRSGDLSVYWYQQSLDQGLQFLIQYYNGEERAKGNILERFSAQQFPDLHSELNLSSLELGDSALYFCASSVGPGVEYEQYFGPGTRLTVT.

Regarding this clone: One junction end disagrees with the germline gene, perhaps due to a read error. The chain has TRBV6-5 and TRBJ1-1; tentative D call: TRBD1 (5 bases). The CDR3 runs 12 residues. CDR1 is MNHEY and CDR2 is SVGAGI in the germline V gene. The DNA of the CDR3 is TGTGCCAGCACATCAGGTGGGGCTGAGGCTTTCTTT. Translating it yields CASTSGGAEAFF.

The rearrangement links TRBV2 to TRBJ2-7, with 7 bases aligning to TRBD1. Germline V lookup: CDR1 SNHLY, CDR2 FYNNEI. This CDR3 has 14 amino acids. V dropped 4 bases and J dropped 2; count of bases not matched to a gene: 5. This chain's CDR3 is CASSGGQRAYEQYF. The CDR3 nucleotides are TGTGCCAGCAGTGGGGGACAGAGAGCCTACGAGCAGTACTTC. Full variable domain (outside the CDR3, taken from reference TRBV2 and TRBJ2-7): EPEVTQTPSHQVTQMGQEVILRCVPISNHLYFYWYRQILGQKVEFLVSFYNNEISEKSEIFDDQFSVERPDGSNFTLKIRSTKLEDSAMYFCASSGGQRAYEQYFGPGTRLTVT.

V and J are TRBV27 and TRBJ2-7, with TRBD2 matching 13 bases. The CDR3 length is 16 residues. With 5 bases clipped from V and 5 bases from J, the junction kept 9 bases outside the gene matches. Germline V gene data show CDR1 as MNHEY and CDR2 as SMNVEV (reference sequence). The CDR3 sequence: CASSPLLAGGPNEQYF. In nucleotides, the CDR3 is TGTGCCAGCAGTCCCTTACTAGCGGGAGGGCCCAACGAGCAGTACTTC.

J is TRBJ1-2 and V is TRBV14; perhaps TRBD1 as D (6 bases). The germline V gene has CDR1 SGHDN and CDR2 FVKESK. V lost 0 bases, J lost 3 bases, and 11 bases lay in between. This CDR3 has 15 residues. CDR3 loop: CASSQDRGADYGYTF. CDR3 in DNA: TGTGCCAGCAGCCAAGATCGGGGGGCAGACTATGGCTACACCTTC.

The chain has TRBV7-9 and TRBJ2-7; tentative D call: TRBD2 (5 bases). CDR1 is SEHNR and CDR2 is FQNEAQ in the germline V gene (reference sequence). Deletions cut 5 bases from V and 3 bases from J, with 14 bases between. The CDR3 is made up of 14 amino acids. This CDR3 reads CASSPSLAFYEQYF. Here the CDR3 DNA reads TGTGCCAGCAGCCCCTCTTTAGCGTTCTACGAGCAGTACTTC.

This chain connects TRBV28 to TRBJ2-7, with 8 bases fitting TRBD2. Germline assignment: CDR1 MDHEN and CDR2 SYDVKM. The CDR3 is 14 amino acids. V shed 1 base and J 3 bases; nucleotides not matched to a gene: 2. The CDR3 sequence is CASSLSREGYEQYF. For the CDR3, the DNA is TGTGCCAGCAGTTTATCACGGGAGGGCTACGAGCAGTACTTC. The variable domain in full, completed from reference TRBV28 and TRBJ2-7, reads DVKVTQSSRYLVKRTGEKVFLECVQDMDHENMFWYRQDPGLGLRLIYFSYDVKMKEKGDIPEGYSVSREKKERFSLILESASTNQTSMYLCASSLSREGYEQYFGPGTRLTVT.

This sequence joins TRBV7-6 and TRBJ2-5; D remains unclear. The ends were cut back, 5 bases at V and 4 bases at J, with 8 bases in the middle. From germline, CDR1 is SGHVS and CDR2 FNYEAQ. This CDR3 comprises 12 residues. CDR3 sequence reads: CASSSVGETQYF. CDR3 bases: TGTGCCAGCAGCAGCGTAGGAGAGACCCAGTACTTC.

This rearrangement joins TRBV29-1 to TRBJ2-1; 9 bases line up with TRBD2. Germline V gives CDR1 SQVTM, CDR2 ANQGSEA. With 2 bases clipped from V and 8 bases from J, the junction kept 13 bases outside the gene matches. The CDR3 covers 16 residues. DNA for the CDR3: TGCAGCGTTGAATATAGCGGGAGAGTGGGTAGCGATGAGCAGTTCTTC. It translates to CSVEYSGRVGSDEQFF.

The CDR3 coding sequence is TGTGCCAGCAGCTTGGCCCATCAGTGGGGCTACACCTTC. Amino acids: CASSLAHQWGYTF. V gene TRBV5-8 combines with J gene TRBJ1-2; D gene ambiguous. This CDR3 spans 13 amino acids. Trimming removed 0 bases at V and 8 bases at J, with 11 bases between. Germline V gene sequence: CDR1 SGHTS, CDR2 YDEGEE.

This clone was seen a single time. The chain carries TRBV19 and TRBJ2-7; TRBD1 might be the D (5 bases). The V and J ends lost 5 bases and 0 bases respectively, with 17 bases between them. The CDR3 runs 16 residues. Germline V gene data show CDR1 as LNHDA and CDR2 as SQIVND (reference sequence). The CDR3 spells CASSPLIAGNSYEQYF. The CDR3 bases are TGTGCCAGTAGTCCACTTATAGCAGGGAACTCCTACGAGCAGTACTTC.

In DNA form, the CDR3 reads TGTGCCAGCAGCCAGTACAGTTTTATCTCCTACGAGCAGTACTTC. Translating gives CASSQYSFISYEQYF. The V and J genes are TRBV14 and TRBJ2-7, with no clear D. This CDR3 has 15 residues. Trimming cost V 3 bases and J 0 bases, with 12 bases left between them. The germline V gene encodes CDR1 SGHDN and CDR2 FVKESK.